This TCR beta chain is drawn from a study of cytomegalovirus exposure and HLA in healthy donors. It was with 60 Vbeta and 13 Jbeta primers that the PCR ran. Clones were sequenced by immunoSEQ multiplex PCR, and TCRdb holds only the in-frame ones, with some missing. The sample shows tens of thousands of clones, 70% of them seen only once. The length of the CDR3 is 15 residues. Germline assignment: CDR1 MNHNS and CDR2 SASEGT. V was shortened by 2 bases and J by 3 bases, with 14 bases between the two germline ends. The sample was PBMCs. This TCR was recovered from a woman aged 45-60 years in good health and CMV-seropositive. This rearrangement joins TRBV6-1 to TRBJ2-7; no reliable D call. CDR3 in DNA: TGTGCCAGCAGTGAACTCCACCTAAGAATCTACGAGCAGTACTTC. Its translation: CASSELHLRIYEQYF.